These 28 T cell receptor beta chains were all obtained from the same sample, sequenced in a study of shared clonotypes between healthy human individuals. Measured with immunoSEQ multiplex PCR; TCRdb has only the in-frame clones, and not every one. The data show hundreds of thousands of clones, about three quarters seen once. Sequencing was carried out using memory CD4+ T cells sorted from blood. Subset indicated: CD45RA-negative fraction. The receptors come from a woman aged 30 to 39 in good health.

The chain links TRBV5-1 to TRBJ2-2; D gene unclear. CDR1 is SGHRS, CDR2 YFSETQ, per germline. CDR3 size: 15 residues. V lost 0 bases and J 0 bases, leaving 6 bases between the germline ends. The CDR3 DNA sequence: TGCGCCAGCAGCTTGGATTTTGCGAACACCGGGGAGCTGTTTTTT. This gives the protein CASSLDFANTGELFF. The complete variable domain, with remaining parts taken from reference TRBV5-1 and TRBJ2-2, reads KAGVTQTPRYLIKTRGQQVTLSCSPISGHRSVSWYQQTPGQGLQFLFEYFSETQRNKGNFPGRFSGRQFSNSRSEMNVSTLELGDSALYLCASSLDFANTGELFFGEGSRLTVL.

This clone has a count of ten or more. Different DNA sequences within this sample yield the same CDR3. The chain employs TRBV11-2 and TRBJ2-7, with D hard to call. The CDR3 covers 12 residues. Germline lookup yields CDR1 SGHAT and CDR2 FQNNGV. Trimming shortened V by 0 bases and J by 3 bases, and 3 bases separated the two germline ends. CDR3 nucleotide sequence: TGTGCCAGCAGCTTAGATCGCTACGAGCAGTACTTC. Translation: CASSLDRYEQYF. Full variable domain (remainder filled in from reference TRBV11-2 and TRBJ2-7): EAGVAQSPRYKIIEKRQSVAFWCNPISGHATLYWYQQILGQGPKLLIQFQNNGVVDDSQLPKDRFSAERLKGVDSTLKIQPAKLEDSAVYLCASSLDRYEQYFGPGTRLTVT.

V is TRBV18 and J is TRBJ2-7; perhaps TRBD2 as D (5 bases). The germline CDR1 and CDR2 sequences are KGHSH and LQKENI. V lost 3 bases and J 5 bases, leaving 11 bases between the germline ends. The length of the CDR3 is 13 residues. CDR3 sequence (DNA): TGTGCCAGCTCACCCCCCGGGGTCGACGAGCAGTACTTC. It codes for CASSPPGVDEQYF. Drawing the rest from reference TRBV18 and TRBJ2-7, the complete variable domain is NAGVMQNPRHLVRRRGQEARLRCSPMKGHSHVYWYRQLPEEGLKFMVYLQKENIIDESGMPKERFSAEFPKEGPSILRIQQVVRGDSAAYFCASSPPGVDEQYFGPGTRLTVT.

DNA of the CDR3: TGTGCCAGCAGTCGGGGGACAGGCCACTCCCGCTACGAGCAGTACTTC. Translation gives CASSRGTGHSRYEQYF. This sequence joins TRBV27 and TRBJ2-7; TRBD1 matches at 8 bases. Unmatched junction bases numbered 12, after V lost 5 bases and J lost 3 bases. This CDR3 is built from 16 residues. The germline gives CDR1 MNHEY, CDR2 SMNVEV (reference sequence).

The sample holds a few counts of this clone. The CDR3 nucleotides are TGCAGTCAAGCCCGGACCGGAGAGCAGTACTTC. This codes for CSQARTGEQYF. This chain links TRBV20-1 with TRBJ2-7; D gene unclear. CDR1 and CDR2 (germline): DFQATT, SNEGSKA (reference sequence). The CDR3 is made up of 11 amino acids. V was clipped by 8 bases and J by 7 bases, with 15 bases between them.

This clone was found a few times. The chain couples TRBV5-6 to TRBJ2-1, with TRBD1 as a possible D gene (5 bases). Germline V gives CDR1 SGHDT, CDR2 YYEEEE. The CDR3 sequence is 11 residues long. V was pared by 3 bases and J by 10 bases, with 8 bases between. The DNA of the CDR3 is TGTGCCAGCAGCTCGTGGACAGAGCAGTTCTTC. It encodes CASSSWTEQFF.

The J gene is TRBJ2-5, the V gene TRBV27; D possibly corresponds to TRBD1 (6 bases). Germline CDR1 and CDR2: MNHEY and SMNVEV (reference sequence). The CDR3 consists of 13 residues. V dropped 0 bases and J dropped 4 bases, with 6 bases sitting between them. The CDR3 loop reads CASSLSRGETQYF. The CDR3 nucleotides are TGTGCCAGCAGTTTATCCAGGGGAGAGACCCAGTACTTC.

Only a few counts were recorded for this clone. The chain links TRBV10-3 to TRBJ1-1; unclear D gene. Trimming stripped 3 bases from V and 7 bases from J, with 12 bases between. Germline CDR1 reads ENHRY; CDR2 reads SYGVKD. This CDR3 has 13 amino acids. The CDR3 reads CAISDGHRNEAFF. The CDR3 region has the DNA TGTGCCATCAGTGATGGTCACCGAAATGAAGCTTTCTTT.

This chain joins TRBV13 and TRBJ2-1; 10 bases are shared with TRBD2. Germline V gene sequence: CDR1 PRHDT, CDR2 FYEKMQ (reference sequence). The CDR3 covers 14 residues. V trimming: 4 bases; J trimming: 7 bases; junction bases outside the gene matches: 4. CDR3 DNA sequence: TGTGCCAGCAGCTCAGCGGGAGGGCCGAATGAGCAGTTCTTC. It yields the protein CASSSAGGPNEQFF.

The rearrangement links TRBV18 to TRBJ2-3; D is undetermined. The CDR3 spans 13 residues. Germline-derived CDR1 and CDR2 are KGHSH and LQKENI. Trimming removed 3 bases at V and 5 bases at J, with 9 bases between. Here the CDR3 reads CASSPPHGDTQYF. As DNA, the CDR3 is TGTGCCAGCTCACCTCCACATGGAGATACGCAGTATTTT.

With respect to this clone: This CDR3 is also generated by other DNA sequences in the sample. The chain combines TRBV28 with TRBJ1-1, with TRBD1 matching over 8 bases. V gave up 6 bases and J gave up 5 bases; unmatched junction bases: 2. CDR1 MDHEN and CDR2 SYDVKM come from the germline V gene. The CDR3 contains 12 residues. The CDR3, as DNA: TGTGCCAGCAGACGACAGGGGACTGAAGCTTTCTTT. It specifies CASRRQGTEAFF.

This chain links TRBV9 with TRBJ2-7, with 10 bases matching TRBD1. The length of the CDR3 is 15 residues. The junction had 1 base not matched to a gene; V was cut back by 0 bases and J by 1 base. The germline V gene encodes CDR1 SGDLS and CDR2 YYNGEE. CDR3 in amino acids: CASSVAGQGSYEQYF. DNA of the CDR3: TGTGCCAGCAGCGTAGCGGGACAGGGGTCCTACGAGCAGTACTTC. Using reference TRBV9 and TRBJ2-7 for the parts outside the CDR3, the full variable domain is DSGVTQTPKHLITATGQRVTLRCSPRSGDLSVYWYQQSLDQGLQFLIQYYNGEERAKGNILERFSAQQFPDLHSELNLSSLELGDSALYFCASSVAGQGSYEQYFGPGTRLTVT.

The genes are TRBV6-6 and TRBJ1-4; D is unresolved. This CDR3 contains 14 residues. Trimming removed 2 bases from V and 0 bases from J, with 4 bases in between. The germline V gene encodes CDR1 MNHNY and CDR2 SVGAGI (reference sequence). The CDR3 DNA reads TGTGCCAGCAGTTACGTTACAACTAATGAAAAACTGTTTTTT. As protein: CASSYVTTNEKLFF.

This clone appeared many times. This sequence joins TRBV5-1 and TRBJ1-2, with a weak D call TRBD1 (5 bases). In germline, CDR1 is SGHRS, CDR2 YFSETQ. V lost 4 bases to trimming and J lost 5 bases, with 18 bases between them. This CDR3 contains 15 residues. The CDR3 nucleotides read TGCGCCAGCAGCCCCGGGGACCGGCCAGCGTATGGCTACACCTTC. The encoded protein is CASSPGDRPAYGYTF.

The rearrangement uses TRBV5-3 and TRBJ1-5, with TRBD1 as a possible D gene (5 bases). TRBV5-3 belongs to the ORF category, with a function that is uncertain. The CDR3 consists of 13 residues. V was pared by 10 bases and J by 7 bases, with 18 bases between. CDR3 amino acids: CAGYRQFRQPQHF. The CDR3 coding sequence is TGTGCCGGATACCGACAGTTTCGGCAGCCCCAGCATTTT.

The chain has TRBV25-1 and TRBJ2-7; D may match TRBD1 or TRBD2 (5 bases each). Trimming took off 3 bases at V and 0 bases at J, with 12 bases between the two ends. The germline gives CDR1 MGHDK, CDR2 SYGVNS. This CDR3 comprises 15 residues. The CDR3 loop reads CASSDTGGHSYEQYF. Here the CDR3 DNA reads TGTGCCAGCAGTGACACAGGAGGTCACTCCTACGAGCAGTACTTC.

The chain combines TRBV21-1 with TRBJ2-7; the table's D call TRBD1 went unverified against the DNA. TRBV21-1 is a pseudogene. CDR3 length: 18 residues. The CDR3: CASSPRWGREDTYYEQYF. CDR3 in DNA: TGTGCCAGCAGCCCAAGGTGGGGGCGCGAGGATACCTACTACGAGCAGTACTTC.

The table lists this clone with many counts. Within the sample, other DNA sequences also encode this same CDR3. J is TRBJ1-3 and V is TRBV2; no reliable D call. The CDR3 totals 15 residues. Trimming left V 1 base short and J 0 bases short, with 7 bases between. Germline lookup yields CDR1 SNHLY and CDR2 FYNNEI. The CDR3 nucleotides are TGTGCCAGCAGTGAAGGGCTGAGCTCTGGAAACACCATATATTTT. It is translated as CASSEGLSSGNTIYF. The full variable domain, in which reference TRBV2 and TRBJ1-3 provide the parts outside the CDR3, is EPEVTQTPSHQVTQMGQEVILRCVPISNHLYFYWYRQILGQKVEFLVSFYNNEISEKSEIFDDQFSVERPDGSNFTLKIRSTKLEDSAMYFCASSEGLSSGNTIYFGEGSWLTVV.

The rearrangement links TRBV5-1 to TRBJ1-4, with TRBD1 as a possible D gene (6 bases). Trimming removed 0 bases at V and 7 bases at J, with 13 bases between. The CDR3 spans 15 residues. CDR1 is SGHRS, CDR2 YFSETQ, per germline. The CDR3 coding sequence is TGCGCCAGCAGCTTGGGGCAGGGACAACGTGAAAAACTGTTTTTT. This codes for CASSLGQGQREKLFF. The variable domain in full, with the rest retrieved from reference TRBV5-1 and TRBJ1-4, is KAGVTQTPRYLIKTRGQQVTLSCSPISGHRSVSWYQQTPGQGLQFLFEYFSETQRNKGNFPGRFSGRQFSNSRSEMNVSTLELGDSALYLCASSLGQGQREKLFFGSGTQLSVL.

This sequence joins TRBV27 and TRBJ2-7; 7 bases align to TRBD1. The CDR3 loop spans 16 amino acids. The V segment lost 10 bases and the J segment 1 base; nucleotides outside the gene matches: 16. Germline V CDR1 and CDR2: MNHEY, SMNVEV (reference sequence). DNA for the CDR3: TGTGCCACCAACCCGGGGACAGCAACTCGATCCTACGAGCAGTACTTC. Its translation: CATNPGTATRSYEQYF.

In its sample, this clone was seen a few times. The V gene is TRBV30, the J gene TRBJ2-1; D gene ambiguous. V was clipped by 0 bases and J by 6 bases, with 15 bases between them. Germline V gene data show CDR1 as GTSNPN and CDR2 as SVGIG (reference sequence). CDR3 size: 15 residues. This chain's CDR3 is CAWSVLMRKSNEQFF. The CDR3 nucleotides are TGTGCCTGGAGTGTACTTATGCGGAAAAGCAATGAGCAGTTCTTC.

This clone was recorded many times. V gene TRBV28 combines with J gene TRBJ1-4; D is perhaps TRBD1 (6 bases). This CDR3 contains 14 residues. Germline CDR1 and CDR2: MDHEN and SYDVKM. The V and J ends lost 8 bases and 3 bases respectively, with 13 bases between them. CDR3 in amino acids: CASALGQPNEKLFF. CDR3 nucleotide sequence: TGTGCCAGCGCTCTCGGACAGCCTAATGAAAAACTGTTTTTT.

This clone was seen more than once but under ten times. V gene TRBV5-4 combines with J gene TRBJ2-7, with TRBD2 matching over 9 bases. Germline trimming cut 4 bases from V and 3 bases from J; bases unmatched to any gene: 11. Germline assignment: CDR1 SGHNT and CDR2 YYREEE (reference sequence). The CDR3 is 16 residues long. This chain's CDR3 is CASSRPAAGGSYEQYF. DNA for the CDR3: TGTGCCAGCAGCAGACCTGCGGCGGGAGGGAGCTACGAGCAGTACTTC.

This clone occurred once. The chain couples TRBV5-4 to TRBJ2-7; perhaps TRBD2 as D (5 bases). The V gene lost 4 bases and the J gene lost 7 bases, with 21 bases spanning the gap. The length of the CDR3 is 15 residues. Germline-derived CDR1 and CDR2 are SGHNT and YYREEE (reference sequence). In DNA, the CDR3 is TGTGCCAGCAGCAAGTCGGGGAGCCCCTACGAGGAGCAGTACTTC. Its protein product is CASSKSGSPYEEQYF.

The CDR3, as DNA: TGCAGCGTTGGAAGGGGGGCCCGCACAGATACGCAGTATTTT. Translated, it gives CSVGRGARTDTQYF. This chain uses TRBV29-1 with TRBJ2-3, with D tentatively TRBD1 or TRBD2 (6 bases each). Germline V gene data show CDR1 as SQVTM and CDR2 as ANQGSEA. The CDR3 has 14 residues. V was shortened by 4 bases and J by 1 base, with 12 bases between the two germline ends.

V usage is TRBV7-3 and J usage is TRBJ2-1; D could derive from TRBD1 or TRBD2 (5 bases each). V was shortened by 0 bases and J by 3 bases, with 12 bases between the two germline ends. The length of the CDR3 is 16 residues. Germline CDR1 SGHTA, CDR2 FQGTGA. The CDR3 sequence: CASSLTPGAGYNEQFF. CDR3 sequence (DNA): TGTGCCAGCAGCTTAACCCCCGGGGCGGGCTACAATGAGCAGTTCTTC. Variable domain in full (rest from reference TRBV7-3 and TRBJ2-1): GAGVSQTPSNKVTEKGKYVELRCDPISGHTALYWYRQSLGQGPEFLIYFQGTGAADDSGLPNDRFFAVRPEGSVSTLKIQRTERGDSAVYLCASSLTPGAGYNEQFFGPGTRLTVL.

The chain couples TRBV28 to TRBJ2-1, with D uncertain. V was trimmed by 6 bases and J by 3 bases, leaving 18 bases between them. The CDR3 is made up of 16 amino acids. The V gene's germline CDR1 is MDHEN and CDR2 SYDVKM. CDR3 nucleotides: TGTGCCAGCAGACTGACTCGAGAGCGCCTCTACAATGAGCAGTTCTTC. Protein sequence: CASRLTRERLYNEQFF.

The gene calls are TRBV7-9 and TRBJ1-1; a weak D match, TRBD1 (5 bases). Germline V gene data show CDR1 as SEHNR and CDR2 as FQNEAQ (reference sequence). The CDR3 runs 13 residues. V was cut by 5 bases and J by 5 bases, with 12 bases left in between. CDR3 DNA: TGTGCCAGCAGCCCTTTGAGGGGAACTGAAGCTTTCTTT. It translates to CASSPLRGTEAFF.